Listed below are T cell receptor beta chains from one sample, sequenced in a study of cytomegalovirus exposure and HLA in healthy donors. Profiled with immunoSEQ multiplex PCR; TCRdb holds only in-frame clones, not every one. Seen in this sample are around 140,000 clones; the ten most common clones hold 0.96%. Sequenced sample: PBMCs. Receptor source: a male donor in good health and CMV-seronegative. Both conserved end residues are part of each CDR3. A D gene is named only where the DNA matches it firmly. Part of the rows lack a size; the others show once, few, many or a class for expanded clones.

v_gene	j_gene	abundance	d_gene	CDR3aa	CDR3nt
TRBV11-3	TRBJ1-1	NA	NA	CASSMGTKNTEAFF	TGTGCCAGCAGCATGGGGACAAAGAACACTGAAGCTTTCTTT
TRBV6-5	TRBJ2-2	NA	NA	CASSALDEGAGELFF	TGTGCCAGCAGCGCACTGGACGAGGGTGCCGGGGAGCTGTTTTTT
TRBV28	TRBJ1-5	NA	TRBD1	CATTRQGPYQPQHF	TGTGCCACGACAAGACAGGGGCCCTATCAGCCCCAGCATTTT
TRBV5-1	TRBJ2-5	NA	TRBD2	CASSLSLAGGQETQYF	TGCGCCAGCAGCTTGTCTCTCGCGGGAGGACAAGAGACCCAGTACTTC
TRBV11-2	TRBJ1-1	NA	NA	CASSVAGGRGTEAFF	TGTGCCAGCAGCGTCGCCGGGGGGCGGGGCACTGAAGCTTTCTTT
TRBV6-4	TRBJ1-2	NA	NA	CASSETTGTYGYTF	TGTGCCAGCAGTGAAACCACAGGGACCTATGGCTACACCTTC
TRBV6-6	TRBJ2-1	NA	TRBD2	CASSHGSGSGYNEQFF	TGTGCCAGCAGTCACGGTAGCGGGAGCGGCTACAATGAGCAGTTCTTC
TRBV18	TRBJ1-1	NA	NA	CASSGNRVNTEAFF	TGTGCCAGCTCAGGGAACAGGGTGAACACTGAAGCTTTCTTT
TRBV27	TRBJ2-7	NA	NA	CASSFLFSSYEQYF	TGTGCCAGCAGTTTTCTGTTTAGCTCCTACGAGCAGTACTTC
TRBV27	TRBJ2-2	NA	TRBD2	CASNELRDYYTGELFF	TGTGCCAGCAACGAATTGAGGGACTACTACACCGGGGAGCTGTTTTTT
TRBV5-1	TRBJ1-1	NA	TRBD1	CASRLMTGNLNTEAFF	TGCGCCAGCAGACTTATGACAGGGAACCTGAACACTGAAGCTTTCTTT
TRBV5-1	TRBJ2-7	NA	TRBD1	CASSYDGQGKGYEQYF	TGCGCCAGCAGCTACGACGGACAGGGAAAAGGTTACGAGCAGTACTTC
TRBV5-1	TRBJ2-1	NA	NA	CASSSNQQGTNEQFF	TGCGCCAGCAGCTCCAACCAACAGGGTACCAATGAGCAGTTCTTC
TRBV10-3	TRBJ1-5	NA	NA	CAISSGNSDQPQHF	TGTGCCATCAGTTCAGGGAATTCTGATCAGCCCCAGCATTTT
TRBV15	TRBJ2-5	NA	TRBD2	CATSPFRQDNRAGAETQYF	TGTGCCACCAGTCCCTTCCGACAGGACAATCGAGCGGGAGCAGAGACCCAGTACTTC
TRBV18	TRBJ1-1	NA	NA	CASSPDRHTEAFF	TGTGCCAGCTCCCCAGACAGACACACTGAAGCTTTCTTT
TRBV7-2	TRBJ2-7	NA	NA	CASSIPTTYEQYF	TGTGCCAGCAGCATTCCGACAACCTACGAGCAGTACTTC
TRBV5-6	TRBJ2-3	NA	NA	CASSTDSGGTDTQYF	TGTGCCAGCAGCACGGACAGCGGAGGCACAGATACGCAGTATTTT
TRBV19	TRBJ1-2	NA	TRBD1	CASSPGQGYGYTF	TGTGCCAGTAGCCCGGGACAGGGCTATGGCTACACCTTC
TRBV11-3	TRBJ1-6	NA	TRBD1	CASSLDVGTALHF	TGTGCCAGCAGCTTAGATGTAGGGACAGCCCTCCACTTT
TRBV9	TRBJ2-2	NA	TRBD2	CASSASGTSKSLGTGELFF	TGTGCCAGCAGCGCTTCCGGGACTAGCAAATCTCTGGGCACCGGGGAGCTGTTTTTT
TRBV19	TRBJ2-3	NA	TRBD2	CASRLGLAGRDTQYF	TGTGCCAGTAGATTAGGACTAGCGGGACGAGATACGCAGTATTTT
TRBV18	TRBJ2-7	NA	NA	CASSPQQGAHEQYF	TGTGCCAGCTCACCACAGCAGGGTGCCCACGAGCAGTACTTC
TRBV18	TRBJ2-5	NA	TRBD2	CASSPTSGQETQYF	TGTGCCAGCTCACCGACTAGCGGGCAAGAGACCCAGTACTTC
TRBV7-9	TRBJ2-1	medium-sized	NA	CASTPGSNEQFF	TGTGCCAGCACCCCAGGGTCCAATGAGCAGTTCTTC
TRBV7-8	TRBJ2-3	NA	TRBD1	CASSSPKGATDTQYF	TGTGCCAGCAGCTCCCCGAAGGGGGCCACAGATACGCAGTATTTT
TRBV29-1	TRBJ2-1	NA	NA	CSVARAPETYNEQFF	TGCAGCGTTGCCAGGGCACCCGAAACCTACAATGAGCAGTTCTTC
TRBV25-1	TRBJ2-2	NA	TRBD2	CASSGVGGGSNTGELFF	TGTGCCAGCAGTGGAGTTGGCGGGGGGTCGAACACCGGGGAGCTGTTTTTT
TRBV27	TRBJ2-1	NA	NA	CASTTLPNNEQFF	TGTGCCAGCACCACTTTACCTAACAATGAGCAGTTCTTC
TRBV7-9	TRBJ1-5	NA	NA	CASSLGGEVQPQHF	TGTGCCAGCAGCTTAGGTGGGGAGGTGCAGCCCCAGCATTTT
TRBV9	TRBJ1-4	NA	NA	CASRGIGGRLFF	TGTGCCAGCAGGGGAATTGGAGGGCGACTGTTTTTT
TRBV7-7	TRBJ1-5	NA	TRBD1	CASSLVGTDKLQPQHF	TGTGCCAGCAGCCTCGTCGGGACAGACAAATTACAGCCCCAGCATTTT
TRBV15	TRBJ2-7	NA	NA	CATSGDSRGAHEQYF	TGTGCCACCAGCGGGGATTCCAGGGGCGCCCACGAGCAGTACTTC
TRBV30	TRBJ2-1	NA	TRBD1	CAWSGSGTVYEQFF	TGTGCCTGGAGTGGATCCGGGACAGTCTATGAGCAGTTCTTC
TRBV5-1	TRBJ2-6	NA	TRBD1	CASSLDNRGHSGANVLTF	TGCGCCAGCAGCTTGGATAACAGGGGGCACTCTGGGGCCAACGTCCTGACTTTC
TRBV11-3	TRBJ2-3	NA	NA	CASSSGQSTDTQYF	TGTGCCAGCAGCTCGGGACAATCTACAGATACGCAGTATTTT
TRBV30	TRBJ2-3	NA	NA	CAWSVPYFGGGPSTDTQYF	TGTGCCTGGAGTGTACCTTATTTTGGGGGCGGCCCTAGCACAGATACGCAGTATTTT
TRBV18	TRBJ2-2	NA	TRBD2	CASSIAGLAPGNTGELFF	TGTGCCAGCTCAATAGCGGGGCTAGCGCCAGGCAACACCGGGGAGCTGTTTTTT
TRBV14	TRBJ2-5	NA	NA	CASSQVAGVQETQYF	TGTGCCAGCAGCCAAGTGGCAGGGGTCCAAGAGACCCAGTACTTC
TRBV16	TRBJ2-2	NA	NA	CASSRTSYTGELFF	TGTGCCAGCAGCCGGACATCTTACACCGGGGAGCTGTTTTTT
TRBV30	TRBJ2-2	NA	NA	CAWSATGFNTGELFF	TGTGCCTGGAGTGCAACAGGCTTTAACACCGGGGAGCTGTTTTTT
TRBV29-1	TRBJ1-2	NA	NA	CSAGSGLDGYTF	TGCAGCGCTGGCTCGGGACTCGATGGCTACACCTTC
TRBV27	TRBJ2-1	NA	NA	CASRPPLASRSYNEQFF	TGTGCCAGCAGACCCCCGCTAGCGAGTCGCTCCTACAATGAGCAGTTCTTC
TRBV4-3	TRBJ1-6	NA	TRBD1	CASSLTGTNSPLHF	TGCGCCAGCAGCCTGACAGGGACCAATTCACCCCTCCACTTT
TRBV19	TRBJ2-2	NA	NA	CASLRSAGRNTGELFF	TGTGCCAGTTTACGGAGTGCCGGGAGAAACACCGGGGAGCTGTTTTTT
TRBV5-8	TRBJ2-4	NA	TRBD1	CASGRQGDENIQYF	TGTGCCAGCGGGAGACAGGGGGATGAAAACATTCAGTACTTC
TRBV5-1	TRBJ2-7	NA	NA	CASSRDLIYEQYF	TGCGCCAGCAGCCGGGACTTGATCTACGAGCAGTACTTC
TRBV7-8	TRBJ1-2	NA	TRBD1	CASSLGHRGYGYTF	TGTGCCAGCAGCTTAGGTCACAGGGGCTATGGCTACACCTTC
TRBV5-6	TRBJ1-3	NA	NA	CASRLDASYGNTIYF	TGTGCCAGCAGACTAGACGCTAGCTATGGAAACACCATATATTTT
TRBV19	TRBJ2-7	NA	TRBD1	CASAGTGAYEQYF	TGTGCCAGTGCCGGGACAGGGGCCTACGAGCAGTACTTC
TRBV13	TRBJ1-2	NA	NA	CASSLSEEYGYTF	TGTGCCAGCAGCTTGTCTGAGGAGTATGGCTACACCTTC
TRBV30	TRBJ2-7	NA	TRBD2	CAIGGGSYEQYF	TGTGCCATTGGGGGGGGCTCCTACGAGCAGTACTTC
TRBV5-1	TRBJ2-7	NA	TRBD2	CASSPSTSGVSYEQYF	TGCGCCAGCAGCCCATCGACTAGCGGGGTTTCCTACGAGCAGTACTTC
TRBV4-3	TRBJ2-7	NA	NA	CASSQERGSYYEQYF	TGCGCCAGCAGCCAAGAACGGGGTTCTTACTACGAGCAGTACTTC
TRBV20-1	TRBJ2-7	NA	NA	CRGGTSGEQYF	TGCAGGGGGGGGACATCGGGCGAGCAGTACTTC